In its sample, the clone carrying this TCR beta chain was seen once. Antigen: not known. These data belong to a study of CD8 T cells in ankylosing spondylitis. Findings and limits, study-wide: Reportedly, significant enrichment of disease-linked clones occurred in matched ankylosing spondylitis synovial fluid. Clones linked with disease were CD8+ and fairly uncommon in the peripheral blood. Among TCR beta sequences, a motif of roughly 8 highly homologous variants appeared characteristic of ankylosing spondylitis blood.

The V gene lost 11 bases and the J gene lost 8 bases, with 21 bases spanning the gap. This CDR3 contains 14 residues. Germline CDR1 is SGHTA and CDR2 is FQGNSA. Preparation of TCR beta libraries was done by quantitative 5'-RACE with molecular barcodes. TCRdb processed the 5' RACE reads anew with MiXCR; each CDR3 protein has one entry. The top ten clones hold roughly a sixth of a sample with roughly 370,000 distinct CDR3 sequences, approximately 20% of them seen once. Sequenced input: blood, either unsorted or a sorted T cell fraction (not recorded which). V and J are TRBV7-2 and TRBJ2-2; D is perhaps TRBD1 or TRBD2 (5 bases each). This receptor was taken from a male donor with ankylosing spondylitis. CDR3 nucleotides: TGTGCCGTGCGCCGGGACCTCCGTTGGGGGGAGCTGTTTTTT. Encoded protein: CAVRRDLRWGELFF.